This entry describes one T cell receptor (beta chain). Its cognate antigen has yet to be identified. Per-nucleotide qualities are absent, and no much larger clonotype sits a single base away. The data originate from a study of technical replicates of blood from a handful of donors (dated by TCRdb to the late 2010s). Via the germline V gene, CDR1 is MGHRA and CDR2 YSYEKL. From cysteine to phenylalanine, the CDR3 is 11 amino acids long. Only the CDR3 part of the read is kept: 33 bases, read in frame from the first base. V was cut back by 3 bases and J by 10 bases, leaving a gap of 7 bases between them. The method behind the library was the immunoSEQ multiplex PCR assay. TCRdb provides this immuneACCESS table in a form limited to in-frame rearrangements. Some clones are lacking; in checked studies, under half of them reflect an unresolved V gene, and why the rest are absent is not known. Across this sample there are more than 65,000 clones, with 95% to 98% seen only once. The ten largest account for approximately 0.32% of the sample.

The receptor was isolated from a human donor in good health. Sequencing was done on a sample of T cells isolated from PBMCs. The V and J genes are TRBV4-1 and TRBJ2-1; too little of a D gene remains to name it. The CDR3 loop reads CASSHPQEQFF. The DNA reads TGCGCCAGCAGCCACCCACAGGAGCAGTTCTTC.